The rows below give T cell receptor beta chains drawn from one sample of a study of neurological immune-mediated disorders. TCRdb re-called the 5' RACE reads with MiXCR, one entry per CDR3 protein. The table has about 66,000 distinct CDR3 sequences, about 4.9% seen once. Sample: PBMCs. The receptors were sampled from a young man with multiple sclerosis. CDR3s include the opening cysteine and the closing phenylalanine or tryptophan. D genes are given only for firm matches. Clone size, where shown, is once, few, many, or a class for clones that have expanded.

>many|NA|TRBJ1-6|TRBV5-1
CASSVDSPRNSPLHF
TGCGCCAGCAGCGTGGACAGTCCAAGAAATTCACCCCTCCACTTT
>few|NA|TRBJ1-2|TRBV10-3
CAISGGDYGYTF
TGTGCCATCAGTGGAGGGGACTATGGCTACACCTTC
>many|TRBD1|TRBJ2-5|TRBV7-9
CASSLDSRRGQAKETQYF
TGTGCCAGCAGCCTGGATAGTAGGAGAGGACAGGCTAAAGAGACCCAGTACTTC
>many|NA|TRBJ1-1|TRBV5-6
CASSLAVTGTEAFF
TGTGCCAGCAGCTTGGCAGTCACGGGCACTGAAGCTTTCTTT
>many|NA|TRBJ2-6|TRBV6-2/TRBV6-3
CASSHRATGANVLTF
TGTGCCAGCAGTCACAGAGCCACTGGGGCCAACGTCCTGACTTTC
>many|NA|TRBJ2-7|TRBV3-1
CASSQGGLRVWKQYF
TGTGCCAGCAGCCAAGGGGGTTTGAGGGTATGGAAGCAGTACTTC
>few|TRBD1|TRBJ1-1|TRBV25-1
CASSSTGGWAEAFF
TGTGCCAGCAGTTCCACAGGGGGCTGGGCTGAAGCTTTCTTT
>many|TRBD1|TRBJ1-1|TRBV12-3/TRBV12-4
CASSPDRRNTEAFF
TGTGCCAGCAGTCCGGACAGGAGGAACACTGAAGCTTTCTTT
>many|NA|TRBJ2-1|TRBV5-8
CASSRWAGDYEQFF
TGTGCCAGCAGCCGTTGGGCCGGGGACTATGAGCAGTTCTTC
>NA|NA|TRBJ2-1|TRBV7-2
CASSLGGIYNEQFF
TGTGCCAGCAGCTTAGGGGGGATCTACAATGAGCAGTTCTTC
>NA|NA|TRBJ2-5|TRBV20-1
CSASVSLGVRETQYF
TGCAGTGCTAGCGTCTCGCTCGGGGTCAGAGAGACCCAGTACTTC
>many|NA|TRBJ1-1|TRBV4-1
CASSQPPSAPLYRTEAFF
TGCGCCAGCAGCCAACCCCCCTCGGCACCTTTATATAGGACTGAAGCTTTCTTT
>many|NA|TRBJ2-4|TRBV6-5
CASRPRGGGIQYF
TGTGCCAGCAGGCCCCGAGGGGGAGGCATTCAGTACTTC
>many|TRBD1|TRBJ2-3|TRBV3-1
CASSLVEGAHGITDTQYF
TGTGCCAGCAGCCTGGTCGAGGGGGCGCATGGCATCACAGATACGCAGTATTTT